The 32 T cell receptor beta chains in this list originate from one sample, sequenced in a study of T cell changes during pregnancy in multiple sclerosis. TCRdb's copy holds only in-frame clones and misses some; the assay was immunoSEQ multiplex PCR. The sample holds about 62,000 clones; around 89% are singletons and the top ten take roughly 2.7%. The specimen was peripheral blood, collected in the first trimester of pregnancy. These receptors were obtained from a female donor with multiple sclerosis, enrolled in a pregnancy study.

The chain recombines TRBV28 with TRBJ1-2; D is possibly TRBD1 (5 bases). The CDR3 totals 15 residues. V was pared by 5 bases and J by 3 bases, with 16 bases between. Germline-derived CDR1 and CDR2 are MDHEN and SYDVKM. The CDR3 sequence: CASSLAGRGDYGYTF. The DNA of the CDR3 is TGTGCCAGCAGTCTTGCGGGGCGCGGAGACTATGGCTACACCTTC.

This CDR3 is CASSEKQINTEAFF. For the CDR3, the DNA is TGTGCCAGCAGTGAAAAACAGATAAACACTGAAGCTTTCTTT. This chain links TRBV6-1 with TRBJ1-1; D is undetermined. CDR1 is MNHNS, CDR2 SASEGT, per germline. CDR3 length: 14 amino acids. V was shortened by 2 bases and J by 2 bases, with 9 bases between the two germline ends.

The rearrangement links TRBV7-9 to TRBJ1-2; D remains ambiguous. The ends were cut back, 6 bases at V and 6 bases at J, with 14 bases in the middle. Germline CDR1 reads SEHNR; CDR2 reads FQNEAQ (reference sequence). CDR3 length: 13 residues. CDR3 loop: CASSSAGSDGYTF. CDR3 sequence (DNA): TGTGCCAGCAGTTCAGCGGGGTCAGATGGCTACACCTTC.

V gene TRBV25-1 combines with J gene TRBJ1-3; TRBD1 matches at 8 bases. V shed 5 bases and J 3 bases; nucleotides not matched to a gene: 9. The CDR3 is made up of 16 amino acids. The germline CDR1 and CDR2 sequences are MGHDK and SYGVNS. The CDR3 spells CASSPPTGVLGNTIYF. CDR3 in DNA: TGTGCCAGCAGTCCTCCGACAGGGGTCCTTGGAAACACCATATATTTT.

This chain connects TRBV19 to TRBJ1-5; maybe TRBD1 (6 bases). Germline CDR1 is LNHDA and CDR2 is SQIVND (reference sequence). CDR3 size: 14 residues. With 6 bases removed from V and 4 bases from J, the gap between germline ends came to 13 bases. The CDR3: CASSKDRQNQPQHF. The CDR3 DNA follows: TGTGCCAGTAGCAAAGACAGGCAAAATCAGCCCCAGCATTTT.

This sequence joins TRBV4-1 and TRBJ1-5, with D maybe TRBD1 (5 bases). V was pared by 0 bases and J by 0 bases, with 24 bases between. The CDR3 covers 21 residues. Germline lookup yields CDR1 MGHRA and CDR2 YSYEKL. The CDR3 spells CASSQDKLSGRVAISNQPQHF. In nucleotides, the CDR3 is TGCGCCAGCAGCCAAGATAAATTGTCGGGCAGGGTCGCCATTAGCAATCAGCCCCAGCATTTT.

The J gene is TRBJ2-6, the V gene TRBV5-1; TRBD2 is a possible D gene (6 bases). V was trimmed by 1 base and J by 0 bases, leaving 11 bases between them. The CDR3 runs 17 residues. Per germline, CDR1 SGHRS and CDR2 YFSETQ. The CDR3, as DNA: TGCGCCAGCAGCTTGTTGGTGGGGGGCTCTGGGGCCAACGTCCTGACTTTC. Translation: CASSLLVGGSGANVLTF.

V usage is TRBV19 and J usage is TRBJ1-2; 9 bases fit TRBD1. The V and J ends lost 7 bases and 2 bases, in that order; junction bases with no gene match: 8. The germline gives CDR1 LNHDA, CDR2 SQIVND (reference sequence). The CDR3 runs 15 residues. The CDR3 loop is CASIGTGQDNYGYTF. The CDR3 DNA is TGTGCCAGTATAGGGACAGGGCAGGACAACTATGGCTACACCTTC.

J is TRBJ1-1 and V is TRBV25-1, with 9 bases that match TRBD1. From germline, CDR1 is MGHDK and CDR2 SYGVNS. The ends lost 1 base at V and 1 base at J; junction bases unmatched: 1. The CDR3 spans 15 residues. CDR3 region: CASSEWGQGNTEAFF. CDR3 nucleotides: TGTGCCAGCAGTGAATGGGGACAGGGGAACACTGAAGCTTTCTTT.

This clone was found a few times. The CDR3 loop is CASSTYRQYEQYF. The CDR3 DNA reads TGTGCCAGCAGCACTTATCGACAGTACGAGCAGTACTTC. The genes are TRBV2 and TRBJ2-7; D possibly corresponds to TRBD1 (5 bases). CDR1 is SNHLY, CDR2 FYNNEI, per germline. Between the trimmed V and J ends, which lost 6 bases and 4 bases, there was a span of 13 bases. The length of the CDR3 is 13 residues. The full variable domain, in which reference TRBV2 and TRBJ2-7 provide the parts outside the CDR3, is EPEVTQTPSHQVTQMGQEVILRCVPISNHLYFYWYRQILGQKVEFLVSFYNNEISEKSEIFDDQFSVERPDGSNFTLKIRSTKLEDSAMYFCASSTYRQYEQYFGPGTRLTVT.

CDR3 DNA sequence: TGTGCCTGGAGTGACTTCGAGACCCAGTACTTC. Protein: CAWSDFETQYF. The J gene is TRBJ2-5, the V gene TRBV30; D unresolved. Germline CDR1 is GTSNPN and CDR2 is SVGIG (reference sequence). The CDR3 contains 11 residues. Trimming cost V 1 base and J 5 bases, with 5 bases left between them.

This sequence joins TRBV15 and TRBJ1-1; the D is unclear. Trimming pared 1 base from V and 4 bases from J, leaving 13 bases between. The germline gives CDR1 LNHNV, CDR2 YYDKDF (reference sequence). The CDR3 is 15 amino acids. CDR3 amino acids: CATSRARGTGTEAFF. CDR3 DNA: TGTGCCACCAGCAGAGCTCGGGGAACGGGCACTGAAGCTTTCTTT.

The gene calls are TRBV30 and TRBJ1-2; 9 bases agree with TRBD1. V was clipped by 7 bases and J by 3 bases; unmatched bases: 9. Germline CDR1 reads GTSNPN; CDR2 reads SVGIG (reference sequence). The CDR3 runs to 14 residues. The CDR3 sequence: CALFNRGLDYGYTF. The DNA of the CDR3 is TGTGCCTTATTTAACAGGGGGCTCGACTATGGCTACACCTTC.

The chain links TRBV30 to TRBJ2-1; 12 nucleotides agree with TRBD2. CDR1 is GTSNPN and CDR2 is SVGIG in the germline V gene (reference sequence). After removal of 1 base from V and 4 bases from J, the junction contained 17 bases not matched to a gene. This CDR3 comprises 20 residues. Written as DNA, the CDR3 is TGTGCCTGGAGTGCTAGACAGACTAGCGGGAGAGGATTGGGATACAATGAGCAGTTCTTC. This translates into CAWSARQTSGRGLGYNEQFF.

The gene calls are TRBV7-7 and TRBJ2-5; D is possibly TRBD2 (6 bases). V lost 2 bases and J 4 bases, leaving 14 bases between the germline ends. There are 15 residues in the CDR3. Germline V CDR1 and CDR2: SSHAT, FNYEAQ (reference sequence). The CDR3 DNA reads as TGTGCCAGCAGCTTAACAAGGGTGGAGGGAGAGACCCAGTACTTC. It translates to CASSLTRVEGETQYF.

This chain connects TRBV10-1 to TRBJ2-7; D is perhaps TRBD1 (5 bases). Trimming pared 11 bases from V and 3 bases from J, leaving 14 bases between. This CDR3 has 12 amino acids. Germline CDR1 and CDR2: WNHNN and SYGVQD (reference sequence). Here the CDR3 DNA reads TGCGCCCGGAAAGTACAGGACTACGAGCAGTACTTC. Protein product: CARKVQDYEQYF.

The chain combines TRBV6-6 with TRBJ1-5; no clear D gene. The CDR3 totals 16 residues. Trimming stripped 0 bases from V and 5 bases from J, with 14 bases between. Germline V lookup: CDR1 MNHNY, CDR2 SVGAGI (reference sequence). This CDR3 is CASSYSQAGGDQPQHF. CDR3 coding DNA: TGTGCCAGCAGTTACTCCCAAGCGGGTGGTGATCAGCCCCAGCATTTT.

The chain is built from TRBV5-6 and TRBJ1-1, with D unclear. The CDR3 loop spans 13 amino acids. Germline V gives CDR1 SGHDT, CDR2 YYEEEE. With 3 bases removed from V and 2 bases from J, the gap between germline ends came to 8 bases. The CDR3 region is CASSSTPNTEAFF. CDR3 sequence (DNA): TGTGCCAGCAGCTCGACACCTAACACTGAAGCTTTCTTT.

This rearrangement joins TRBV4-1 to TRBJ1-2; possible D gene TRBD1, 5 bases. V was cut by 0 bases and J by 6 bases, with 14 bases left in between. This CDR3 comprises 15 residues. Germline V gene data show CDR1 as MGHRA and CDR2 as YSYEKL. Here the CDR3 reads CASSQETEPKDGYTF. Written as DNA, the CDR3 is TGCGCCAGCAGCCAAGAGACAGAGCCCAAGGATGGCTACACCTTC.

The chain recombines TRBV30 with TRBJ2-7; D not certain. Trimming shortened V by 0 bases and J by 7 bases, and 13 bases separated the two germline ends. This CDR3 spans 13 amino acids. The germline gives CDR1 GTSNPN, CDR2 SVGIG (reference sequence). CDR3 residues: CAWSVATNQEQYF. The CDR3 DNA sequence: TGTGCCTGGAGTGTCGCTACCAACCAAGAGCAGTACTTC.

The chain couples TRBV11-2 to TRBJ1-1; TRBD1 agrees at 8 bases. From germline, CDR1 is SGHAT and CDR2 FQNNGV. With V trimmed by 5 bases and J by 3 bases, 2 bases remained unmatched. The CDR3 runs 13 residues. CDR3 bases: TGTGCCAGCAGCCCGACAGGGGACACTGAAGCTTTCTTT. Amino acids: CASSPTGDTEAFF.

J is TRBJ2-7 and V is TRBV19, with D tentatively TRBD1 (5 bases). The germline V and J ends were trimmed by 6 bases and 2 bases, with 20 bases remaining between them. The V gene's germline CDR1 is LNHDA and CDR2 SQIVND (reference sequence). This CDR3 region has 16 residues. CDR3 in amino acids: CASSPRVSAVTYEQYF. In DNA, the CDR3 is TGTGCCAGTAGCCCCAGGGTGAGCGCTGTAACCTACGAGCAGTACTTC. The complete variable domain, with remaining parts taken from reference TRBV19 and TRBJ2-7, reads DGGITQSPKYLFRKEGQNVTLSCEQNLNHDAMYWYRQDPGQGLRLIYYSQIVNDFQKGDIAEGYSVSREKKESFPLTVTSAQKNPTAFYLCASSPRVSAVTYEQYFGPGTRLTVT.

This chain connects TRBV5-6 to TRBJ1-2; TRBD1 agrees at 7 bases. Trimming removed 2 bases from V and 4 bases from J; junction bases left unmatched: 5. Germline V lookup: CDR1 SGHDT, CDR2 YYEEEE. The CDR3 loop spans 14 amino acids. The CDR3 DNA sequence: TGTGCCAGCAGCTTTTGGGACAGTCCCTATGGCTACACCTTC. This gives the protein CASSFWDSPYGYTF.

This chain connects TRBV19 to TRBJ1-1; 9 positions agree with TRBD1. The CDR3 covers 14 residues. Looked up from germline, CDR1 is LNHDA and CDR2 is SQIVND (reference sequence). The ends lost 6 bases at V and 6 bases at J; junction bases unmatched: 8. The CDR3 region is CASSRGQGSAEAFF. For the CDR3, the DNA is TGTGCCAGTAGCCGGGGACAGGGAAGCGCTGAAGCTTTCTTT.

This clone was seen a few times. Within the sample, other DNA sequences also encode this same CDR3. The V gene is TRBV6-4, the J gene TRBJ1-6, with 7 bases fitting TRBD1. Germline CDR1 reads MRHNA; CDR2 reads SNTAGT. The CDR3 contains 14 residues. V lost 0 bases, J lost 9 bases, and 2 bases stayed unmatched. CDR3 nucleotide sequence: TGTGCCAGCAGTGACTCCCCAGGGGGTTCACCCCTCCACTTT. Protein product: CASSDSPGGSPLHF.

This chain joins TRBV7-9 and TRBJ2-1; D is ambiguous. V was cut by 5 bases and J by 3 bases, with 5 bases left in between. Germline lookup yields CDR1 SEHNR and CDR2 FQNEAQ (reference sequence). The CDR3 is 12 amino acids. As DNA, the CDR3 is TGTGCCAGCAGCGCCGGCTACAATGAGCAGTTCTTC. As protein: CASSAGYNEQFF.

A single count supports this clone. This chain connects TRBV19 to TRBJ2-3, with TRBD2 identical over 7 bases. The CDR3 consists of 13 residues. Unmatched junction bases numbered 3, after V lost 4 bases and J lost 5 bases. CDR1 LNHDA and CDR2 SQIVND come from the germline V gene (reference sequence). The CDR3 coding sequence is TGTGCCAGTAGTAGGGCGGGAGTAGATACGCAGTATTTT. Translating gives CASSRAGVDTQYF.

The chain links TRBV29-1 to TRBJ2-2, with TRBD1 identical over 8 bases. The germline gives CDR1 SQVTM, CDR2 ANQGSEA. The CDR3 spans 13 residues. V was clipped by 7 bases and J by 5 bases; unmatched bases: 6. Here the CDR3 DNA reads TGCAGCGGACACAGGGGGGATACCGGGGAGCTGTTTTTT. Translation gives CSGHRGDTGELFF.

This chain uses TRBV10-3 with TRBJ1-6, with no clear D. Germline lookup yields CDR1 ENHRY and CDR2 SYGVKD. CDR3 length: 15 amino acids. V was pared by 3 bases and J by 9 bases, with 15 bases between. The CDR3 bases are TGTGCCATCAGTGATTCGGAGACCTCAAGTTCACCCCTCCACTTT. It yields the protein CAISDSETSSSPLHF.

The genes are TRBV7-9 and TRBJ1-1; possible D gene TRBD1, 5 bases. Germline V gives CDR1 SEHNR, CDR2 FQNEAQ (reference sequence). Trimming pared 1 base from V and 8 bases from J, leaving 11 bases between. The CDR3 contains 13 residues. The CDR3 region is CASSLEGNREAFF. The CDR3 DNA follows: TGTGCCAGCAGCTTAGAGGGTAACAGGGAAGCTTTCTTT. Variable domain in full (rest from reference TRBV7-9 and TRBJ1-1): DTGVSQNPRHKITKRGQNVTFRCDPISEHNRLYWYRQTLGQGPEFLTYFQNEAQLEKSRLLSDRFSAERPKGSFSTLEIQRTEQGDSAMYLCASSLEGNREAFFGQGTRLTVV.

The chain is built from TRBV9 and TRBJ1-6, with no clear D. The CDR3 sequence is 15 residues long. V lost 0 bases, J lost 7 bases, and 11 bases lay in between. Germline V gene lookup returns CDR1 SGDLS and CDR2 YYNGEE. DNA for the CDR3: TGTGCCAGCAGCGTAGCTGGAGACTACAATTCACCCCTCCACTTT. Translation: CASSVAGDYNSPLHF.

The chain recombines TRBV5-1 with TRBJ2-7, with TRBD2 matching over 8 bases. Looked up from germline, CDR1 is SGHRS and CDR2 is YFSETQ. J was trimmed by 2 bases and V by 3 bases; bases with no gene match: 10. This CDR3 has 16 residues. The DNA for the CDR3 is TGCGCCAGCAGCTCCCAACTAGCGGAGCGGACCTACGAGCAGTACTTC. This encodes CASSSQLAERTYEQYF.